The next 26 T cell receptor beta chains were all read from a single sample in a study of identical twins. From the 5' RACE reads, TCRdb called clonotypes with MiXCR, one entry per CDR3 protein. The sample carries approximately 230,000 distinct CDR3 sequences, 5.5% to 7.5% recorded once. The sample was also linked to a second study, of T cells expressing NK-cell markers.

The specimen sequenced was CD8+ T cells sorted from blood. The origin of the receptors is a woman in her late teens or twenties in good health.

This clonotype came up many times. The chain joins TRBV12-3 or TRBV12-4 to TRBJ2-5; 7 bases fit TRBD2. Trimming cost V 2 bases and J 4 bases; bases outside gene matches: 4. The CDR3 covers 14 residues. This CDR3 is CASSLTGGIETQYF. CDR3 in DNA: TGTGCCAGCAGTTTAACGGGAGGCATAGAGACCCAGTACTTC.

There are many counts of this clonotype. CDR3 DNA: TGTGCCAGCAGCCCGTCTTACACTGAAGCTTTCTTT. It is translated as CASSPSYTEAFF. This chain uses TRBV7-2 with TRBJ1-1; no reliable D call. Germline CDR1 and CDR2: SGHTA and FQGNSA. The length of the CDR3 is 12 residues. Trimming cost V 5 bases and J 3 bases, with 7 bases left between them.

The chain recombines TRBV7-9 with TRBJ2-3, with 14 bases identical to TRBD2. This CDR3 spans 16 amino acids. With 5 bases clipped from V and 4 bases from J, the junction kept 5 bases outside the gene matches. The germline V gene has CDR1 SEHNR and CDR2 FQNEAQ (reference sequence). CDR3 DNA: TGTGCCAGCAGCCCTGGGACTAGCGGGAGATCAGATACGCAGTATTTT. The encoded protein is CASSPGTSGRSDTQYF.

The sample holds a few counts of this clonotype. The chain recombines TRBV27 with TRBJ1-5; D is undetermined. From germline, CDR1 is MNHEY and CDR2 SMNVEV (reference sequence). Trimming pared 3 bases from V and 0 bases from J, leaving 12 bases between. The CDR3 runs to 16 residues. DNA for the CDR3: TGTGCCAGCAGTTTGGGAACACTCGATAGCAATCAGCCCCAGCATTTT. Translating it yields CASSLGTLDSNQPQHF.

This clonotype is termed medium-sized (0.01 to 0.1%). The chain links TRBV14 to TRBJ2-7; D not certain. Trimming removed 0 bases from V and 5 bases from J, with 8 bases in between. Germline CDR1 SGHDN, CDR2 FVKESK. The length of the CDR3 is 13 residues. CDR3 sequence (DNA): TGTGCCAGCAGCCAAGACAGAACCCACGAGCAGTACTTC. This translates into CASSQDRTHEQYF.

This clonotype was detected a few times. The V and J genes are TRBV12-3 or TRBV12-4 and TRBJ1-2; the D is unclear. CDR3 length: 14 amino acids. V lost 5 bases and J lost 2, with 12 bases in between. CDR3 in amino acids: CASSPTRTNYGYTF. The CDR3 nucleotides read TGTGCCAGCAGTCCGACGCGGACCAACTATGGCTACACCTTC.

The chain joins TRBV6-2 or TRBV6-3 to TRBJ2-7, with TRBD2 identical over 9 bases. This CDR3 spans 14 amino acids. The trim removed 2 bases at V and 6 bases at J, leaving 5 bases unmatched. Germline CDR1 reads MNHEY; CDR2 reads SVGEGT. DNA for the CDR3: TGTGCCAGCAGTTACGGCGGGAGGGGGCTCGAGCAGTACTTC. Translating it yields CASSYGGRGLEQYF.

Ten or more counts support this clonotype. The chain employs TRBV16 and TRBJ2-7; D might be TRBD2 (6 bases). The V gene's germline CDR1 is KGHSY and CDR2 FQNENV. V was cut by 3 bases and J by 3 bases, with 15 bases left in between. The CDR3 length is 15 residues. The CDR3 DNA reads as TGTGCCAGCAGCCACAATCGGGAGTGGTACTACGAGCAGTACTTC. Amino acid sequence: CASSHNREWYYEQYF.

The chain joins TRBV29-1 to TRBJ1-1; 8 nucleotides match TRBD1. Looked up from germline, CDR1 is SQVTM and CDR2 is ANQGSEA. CDR3 length: 14 amino acids. Trimming took 6 bases from V and 0 from J; bases not matched to a gene: 6. CDR3 DNA sequence: TGCAGCGTCCTGACAGGGGTCATGAACACTGAAGCTTTCTTT. This codes for CSVLTGVMNTEAFF.

This clonotype was seen many times. V and J are TRBV12-3 or TRBV12-4 and TRBJ2-1; no clear D. The CDR3 spans 11 residues. V gave up 0 bases and J gave up 10 bases, with 4 bases separating them. CDR3 nucleotides: TGTGCCAGCAGTTTAGCGAAGGAGCAGTTCTTC. It encodes CASSLAKEQFF.

A note on this clonotype: Because the CDR3 is missing its conserved closing phenylalanine or tryptophan, this is likely a read error. V usage is TRBV11-2 and J usage is TRBJ2-5, with a weak D call TRBD1 (5 bases). From germline, CDR1 is SGHAT and CDR2 FQNNGV. With 5 bases removed from V and 1 base from J, the gap between germline ends came to 17 bases. This CDR3 region has 16 residues. The CDR3 loop reads CASSPIDSPRQETQYS. CDR3 DNA: TGTGCCAGCAGCCCTATTGACAGTCCCCGCCAAGAGACCCAGTACTCC.

Points on this clonotype: Sequence at one end of the junction differs from germline and may be a read error. The CDR3 region is CAISQGGLTYEQYF. The CDR3 nucleotides read TGTGCCATCAGCCAAGGGGGACTGACCTACGAGCAGTACTTC. This chain connects TRBV3-1 to TRBJ2-7; D is possibly TRBD1 or TRBD2 (6 bases each). Germline values: CDR1 LGHDT, CDR2 YNNKEL (reference sequence). CDR3 size: 14 residues.

The rearrangement uses TRBV7-9 and TRBJ2-1, with D possibly TRBD1 on 5 matching bases. Trimming shortened V by 6 bases and J by 4 bases, and 22 bases separated the two germline ends. CDR1 is SEHNR and CDR2 is FQNEAQ in the germline V gene (reference sequence). The CDR3 consists of 17 residues. The DNA for the CDR3 is TGTGCCAGCAGAGAGACAGACAGCGCAGCATTGTACAATGAGCAGTTCTTC. Protein sequence: CASRETDSAALYNEQFF.

This clonotype was found many times. The rearrangement uses TRBV12-3 or TRBV12-4 and TRBJ1-6; D not certain. The CDR3 runs to 14 residues. V was pared by 6 bases and J by 9 bases, with 15 bases between. The DNA for the CDR3 is TGTGCCAGCAGCAGAACTGTAGGAGGTTCACCCCTCCACTTT. It codes for CASSRTVGGSPLHF.

This clonotype was found many times. The chain couples TRBV5-6 to TRBJ2-1; D possibly corresponds to TRBD2 (6 bases). Per germline, CDR1 SGHDT and CDR2 YYEEEE. The CDR3 is made up of 13 amino acids. The ends were cut back, 4 bases at V and 3 bases at J, with 8 bases in the middle. CDR3 sequence reads: CASSAGSYNEQFF. The DNA for the CDR3 is TGTGCCAGCAGCGCCGGGAGCTACAATGAGCAGTTCTTC. Drawing the rest from reference TRBV5-6 and TRBJ2-1, the complete variable domain is DAGVTQSPTHLIKTRGQQVTLRCSPKSGHDTVSWYQQALGQGPQFIFQYYEEEERQRGNFPDRFSGHQFPNYSSELNVNALLLGDSALYLCASSAGSYNEQFFGPGTRLTVL.

The rearrangement links TRBV12-3 or TRBV12-4 to TRBJ2-1; D remains ambiguous. CDR3 length equals 14 residues. V lost 3 bases, J lost 7 bases, and 13 bases lay in between. CDR3 sequence reads: CASSFHASRNEQFF. For the CDR3, the DNA is TGTGCCAGCAGTTTTCATGCTAGTAGGAATGAGCAGTTCTTC.

This clonotype came up many times. The J gene is TRBJ2-2, the V gene TRBV29-1; D may be TRBD1 (6 bases). Trimming took 4 bases from V and 5 from J, leaving 8 bases between them. Germline V gene data show CDR1 as SQVTM and CDR2 as ANQGSEA. The CDR3 loop spans 12 amino acids. CDR3 in DNA: TGCAGCGTTGCCAGGGGTACCGGGGAGCTGTTTTTT. This sequence encodes CSVARGTGELFF.

Only a few counts were recorded for this clonotype. The chain recombines TRBV12-3 or TRBV12-4 with TRBJ1-2, with D perhaps TRBD1 (5 bases). This CDR3 contains 15 residues. V lost 6 bases to trimming and J lost 8 bases, with 22 bases between them. The CDR3 here is CASSQLDSYPGGYTF. The CDR3 coding sequence is TGTGCCAGCAGCCAACTAGACTCCTATCCAGGGGGCTACACCTTC.

On this clonotype itself: The junction differs from germline at one of its ends, possibly a read error. The chain is built from TRBV27 and TRBJ2-3; TRBD1 matches at 8 bases. This CDR3 is built from 15 residues. Germline V gene lookup returns CDR1 MNHEY and CDR2 SMNVEV (reference sequence). CDR3 in amino acids: CVSSLQGATRDTQYF. The CDR3 DNA reads as TGTGTCAGCAGTTTGCAGGGGGCTACCCGAGATACGCAGTATTTT.

This clonotype appeared a few times. The rearrangement links TRBV2 to TRBJ2-1, with 10 bases fitting TRBD2. The CDR3 totals 14 residues. Trimming took 8 bases from V and 9 from J; bases not matched to a gene: 10. The germline V gene has CDR1 SNHLY and CDR2 FYNNEI. The CDR3 is CASPGTSALVEQFF. As DNA, the CDR3 is TGTGCCAGCCCCGGGACTAGCGCGTTAGTTGAGCAGTTCTTC.

This clonotype was found a few times. This chain uses TRBV7-9 with TRBJ2-6, with D perhaps matching TRBD2 (6 bases). The V end lost 4 bases, the J end lost 2 bases, and 9 bases lay between the germline ends. The CDR3 runs 15 residues. Germline values: CDR1 SEHNR, CDR2 FQNEAQ (reference sequence). This chain's CDR3 is CASSSGGTGANVLTF. CDR3 DNA: TGTGCCAGCAGCTCCGGGGGTACTGGGGCCAACGTCCTGACTTTC.

In its sample, this clonotype was seen many times. The V call is TRBV7-9, the J call TRBJ1-4, with TRBD1 as a possible D gene (5 bases). The CDR3 is made up of 15 amino acids. V lost 2 bases and J 5 bases, leaving 12 bases between the germline ends. Per the germline V gene, CDR1 is SEHNR and CDR2 is FQNEAQ (reference sequence). The CDR3 reads CASSLTGDKNEKLFF. Here the CDR3 DNA reads TGTGCCAGCAGCTTAACGGGGGATAAGAATGAAAAACTGTTTTTT. The entire variable domain, with the rest obtained from reference TRBV7-9 and TRBJ1-4, is as follows: DTGVSQNPRHKITKRGQNVTFRCDPISEHNRLYWYRQTLGQGPEFLTYFQNEAQLEKSRLLSDRFSAERPKGSFSTLEIQRTEQGDSAMYLCASSLTGDKNEKLFFGSGTQLSVL.

This clonotype came up many times. The V call is TRBV9, the J call TRBJ2-1; D is uncertain. V was cut by 3 bases and J by 1 base, with 5 bases left in between. CDR1 SGDLS and CDR2 YYNGEE come from the germline V gene. The CDR3 runs to 13 residues. The CDR3 reads CASSGWSYNEQFF. The CDR3 nucleotides are TGTGCCAGCAGCGGATGGTCCTACAATGAGCAGTTCTTC.

This clonotype appeared a few times. The V call is TRBV7-9, the J call TRBJ1-3, with D uncertain. V was trimmed by 4 bases and J by 0 bases, leaving 13 bases between them. Germline V gene lookup returns CDR1 SEHNR and CDR2 FQNEAQ (reference sequence). The CDR3 covers 16 residues. The DNA of the CDR3 is TGTGCCAGCAGCTCCCCGGTAGATGACTCTGGAAACACCATATATTTT. Protein sequence: CASSSPVDDSGNTIYF. Full variable domain (missing parts from reference TRBV7-9 and TRBJ1-3): DTGVSQNPRHKITKRGQNVTFRCDPISEHNRLYWYRQTLGQGPEFLTYFQNEAQLEKSRLLSDRFSAERPKGSFSTLEIQRTEQGDSAMYLCASSSPVDDSGNTIYFGEGSWLTVV.

This clonotype showed up many times. V and J are TRBV7-8 and TRBJ2-2; tentatively, D is TRBD1 or TRBD2 (5 bases each). With 1 base removed from V and 7 bases from J, the gap between germline ends came to 16 bases. The CDR3 spans 16 residues. The germline CDR1 and CDR2 sequences are SGHVS and FQNEAQ. CDR3 nucleotides: TGTGCCAGCAGCTTAGAAGACGGGGACGGGCTCGGGGAGCTGTTTTTT. Translated, it gives CASSLEDGDGLGELFF.

Ten or more counts support this clonotype. V usage is TRBV5-6 and J usage is TRBJ2-1; TRBD1 agrees at 7 bases. The CDR3 spans 14 residues. J lost 8 bases, V lost 3 bases, and 8 bases had no gene match. Germline V lookup: CDR1 SGHDT, CDR2 YYEEEE. The CDR3 DNA follows: TGTGCCAGCAGCTCCAATTTACAGGGGTATGAGCAGTTCTTC. Amino acid sequence: CASSSNLQGYEQFF.